These T cell receptor beta chains were read from a single sample in a study of T cells in localized non-small cell lung cancer. Using immunoSEQ multiplex PCR, the repertoire was profiled, and TCRdb retains in-frame clones only, with some absent. The repertoire holds some 20,000 clones, with about nine tenths as singletons. The sequenced sample was peripheral blood, obtained before any cancer treatment. The source of these receptors is a woman aged 35-75 years with stage I lung adenocarcinoma. CDR3s include the opening cysteine and the closing phenylalanine or tryptophan. The D gene is left open where the match is weak. The size entry is marked missing in some rows and otherwise reads once, few, many or a size class.

len	d_gene	abundance	v_gene	j_gene	CDR3nt	CDR3aa
14	TRBD1	.	TRBV5-1	TRBJ2-5	TGCGCCAGCCGCCCGCCGGGACAGGGAGAGACCCAGTACTTC	CASRPPGQGETQYF
15	TRBD2	.	TRBV6-5	TRBJ2-7	TGTGCCAGCAGCCCTAGCGGGGGGGCCTCAATCGAGCAGTACTTC	CASSPSGGASIEQYF
15	.	.	TRBV15	TRBJ2-2	TGTGCCACTGGAGACAGACCCCCTGGGACCGGGGAGCTGTTTTTT	CATGDRPPGTGELFF
15	.	.	TRBV7-8	TRBJ1-4	TGTGCCAGCAGCTTAGTAACAGGGACTAATGAAAAACTGTTTTTT	CASSLVTGTNEKLFF
12	.	.	TRBV2	TRBJ1-4	TGTGCCACGCAAGGGGCGGGTGAAAAACTGTTTTTT	CATQGAGEKLFF
15	.	.	TRBV5-8	TRBJ1-3	TGTGCCAGCAGCTGGGCGGGAGTGAGCGGAAACACCATATATTTT	CASSWAGVSGNTIYF
14	.	.	TRBV11-2	TRBJ1-1	TGTGCCAGCAGCTTATCATCCCTAGACACTGAAGCTTTCTTT	CASSLSSLDTEAFF
14	.	.	TRBV25-1	TRBJ1-1	TGTGCCAGCAGTGAATACCCCGAAGGGACTGAAGCTTTCTTT	CASSEYPEGTEAFF
14	TRBD2	.	TRBV27	TRBJ2-5	TGTGCCAGCAGTTCTCCCGGACTAGGAGAGACCCAGTACTTC	CASSSPGLGETQYF
14	.	few	TRBV6-1	TRBJ2-3	TGTGCCAGCAGCGACGCGGGGAGCACAGATACGCAGTATTTT	CASSDAGSTDTQYF
14	.	.	TRBV6-4	TRBJ1-5	TGTGCCAGCAGTGATGGGATTAGCAATCAGCCCCAGCATTTT	CASSDGISNQPQHF
14	.	.	TRBV7-2	TRBJ2-7	TGTGCCAGCAGCTTAGGACCACAGGCCTACGAGCAGTACTTC	CASSLGPQAYEQYF
18	.	.	TRBV7-2	TRBJ1-5	TGTGCCAGCAGCTTAGTAGGCATTGGGGCAGGAGCGGGTCAGCCCCAGCATTTT	CASSLVGIGAGAGQPQHF
16	TRBD2	once	TRBV6-5	TRBJ2-7	TGTGCCAGCAGTTACTCGTATAGCGGGATGTCCTACGAGCAGTACTTC	CASSYSYSGMSYEQYF
13	.	.	TRBV11-3	TRBJ1-5	TGTGCCAGCAGCCCAAGGGCCAATCAGCCCCAGCATTTT	CASSPRANQPQHF
11	.	.	TRBV29-1	TRBJ1-2	TGCAGCGTTGAGGAAAACTATGGCTACACCTTC	CSVEENYGYTF
16	TRBD2	.	TRBV27	TRBJ2-7	TGTGCCAGCAGTTTATGGCCTAGCGGGGGGCCAAGCGAGCAGTACTTC	CASSLWPSGGPSEQYF
13	.	.	TRBV29-1	TRBJ1-4	TGCAGCGTTGCTCAGGGGTTAGGGGAAAAACTGTTTTTT	CSVAQGLGEKLFF
13	TRBD1	once	TRBV19	TRBJ1-5	TGTGCCACTACCGGACAGGGGAATCAGCCCCAGCATTTT	CATTGQGNQPQHF
16	TRBD2	.	TRBV27	TRBJ2-1	TGTGCCAGCAGTTTGTTGGGAGCGGGAGGAGGAAATGAGCAGTTCTTC	CASSLLGAGGGNEQFF
15	.	few	TRBV6-1	TRBJ2-6	TGTGCCAGCAGTGAAGGGACATTCGGGGCCAACGTCCTGACTTTC	CASSEGTFGANVLTF
12	TRBD2	.	TRBV10-3	TRBJ2-7	TGTGCCATCAGGGGACTAGGCTACGAGCAGTACTTC	CAIRGLGYEQYF
11	.	.	TRBV11-2	TRBJ2-3	TGTGCCAGCAGCTCAGCAGATACGCAGTATTTT	CASSSADTQYF
13	.	.	TRBV25-1	TRBJ2-3	TGTGCCAGCAGCACCAACCCCCATGGTACGCAGTATTTT	CASSTNPHGTQYF
14	.	.	TRBV9	TRBJ1-5	TGTGCCAGCAGCGGCAGGGGTAGCGAGCAGCCCCAGCATTTT	CASSGRGSEQPQHF
13	TRBD1	.	TRBV19	TRBJ1-1	TGTGCCAGTAGCCCCAGGGACAGGCATGAAGCTTTCTTT	CASSPRDRHEAFF
12	.	.	TRBV7-9	TRBJ1-1	TGTGCCAGCAGCTTTGAAGGGACCTCAGCTTTCTTT	CASSFEGTSAFF